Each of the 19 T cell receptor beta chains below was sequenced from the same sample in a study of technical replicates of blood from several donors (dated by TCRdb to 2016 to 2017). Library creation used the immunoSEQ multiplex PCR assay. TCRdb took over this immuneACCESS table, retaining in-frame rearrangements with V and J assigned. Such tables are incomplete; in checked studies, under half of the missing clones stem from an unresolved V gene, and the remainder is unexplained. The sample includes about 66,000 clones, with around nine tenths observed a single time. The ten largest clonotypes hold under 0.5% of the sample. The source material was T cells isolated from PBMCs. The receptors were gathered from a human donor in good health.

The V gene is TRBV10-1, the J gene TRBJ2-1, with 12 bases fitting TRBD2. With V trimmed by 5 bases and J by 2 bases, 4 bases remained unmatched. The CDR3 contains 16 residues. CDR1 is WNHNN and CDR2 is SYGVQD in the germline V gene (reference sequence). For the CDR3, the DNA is TGCGCCAGCAGTTCACGACTAGCGGGGGCCTACAATGAGCAGTTCTTC. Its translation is CASSSRLAGAYNEQFF.

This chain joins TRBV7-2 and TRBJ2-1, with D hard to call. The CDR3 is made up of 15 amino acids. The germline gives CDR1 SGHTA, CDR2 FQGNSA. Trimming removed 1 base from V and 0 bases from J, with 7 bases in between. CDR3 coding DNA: TGTGCCAGCAGCTTAGGTAGCTCCTCCTACAATGAGCAGTTCTTC. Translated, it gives CASSLGSSSYNEQFF.

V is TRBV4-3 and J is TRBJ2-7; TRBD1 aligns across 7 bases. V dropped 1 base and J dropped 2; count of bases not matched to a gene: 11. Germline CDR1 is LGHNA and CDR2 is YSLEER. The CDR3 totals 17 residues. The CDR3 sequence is CASSQVEAGQGAYEQYF. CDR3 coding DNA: TGCGCCAGCAGCCAAGTTGAGGCCGGGCAGGGGGCCTACGAGCAGTACTTC.

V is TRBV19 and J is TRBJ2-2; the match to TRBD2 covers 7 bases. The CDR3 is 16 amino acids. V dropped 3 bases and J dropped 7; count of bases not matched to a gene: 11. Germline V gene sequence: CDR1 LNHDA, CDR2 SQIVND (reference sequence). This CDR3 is CASSIDSGQWNGELFF. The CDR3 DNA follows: TGTGCCAGTAGTATCGATAGCGGGCAATGGAACGGGGAGCTGTTTTTT. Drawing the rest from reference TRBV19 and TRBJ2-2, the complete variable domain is DGGITQSPKYLFRKEGQNVTLSCEQNLNHDAMYWYRQDPGQGLRLIYYSQIVNDFQKGDIAEGYSVSREKKESFPLTVTSAQKNPTAFYLCASSIDSGQWNGELFFGEGSRLTVL.

CDR3 amino acids: CASSVETGVGTDTQYF. The CDR3 coding sequence is TGTGCCAGCAGCGTAGAGACAGGGGTTGGCACAGATACGCAGTATTTT. V usage is TRBV9 and J usage is TRBJ2-3; 8 nucleotides match TRBD1. Losses at the gene ends were 0 bases for V and 1 base for J; bases not matched to a gene: 4. Germline CDR1 reads SGDLS; CDR2 reads YYNGEE. This CDR3 is built from 16 residues.

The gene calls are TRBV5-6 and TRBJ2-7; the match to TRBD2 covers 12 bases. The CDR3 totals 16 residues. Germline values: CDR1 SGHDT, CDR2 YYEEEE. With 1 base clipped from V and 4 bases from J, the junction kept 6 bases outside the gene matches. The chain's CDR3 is CASSLFGTSGPYEQYF. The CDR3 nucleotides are TGTGCCAGCAGCTTGTTTGGGACTAGCGGGCCATACGAGCAGTACTTC.

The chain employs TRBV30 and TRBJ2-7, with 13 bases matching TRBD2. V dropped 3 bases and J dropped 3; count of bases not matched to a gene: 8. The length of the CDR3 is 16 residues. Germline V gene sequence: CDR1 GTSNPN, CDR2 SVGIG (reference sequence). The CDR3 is CAWSAGLAGEGYEQYF. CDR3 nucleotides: TGTGCCTGGAGCGCAGGACTAGCGGGAGAGGGCTACGAGCAGTACTTC.

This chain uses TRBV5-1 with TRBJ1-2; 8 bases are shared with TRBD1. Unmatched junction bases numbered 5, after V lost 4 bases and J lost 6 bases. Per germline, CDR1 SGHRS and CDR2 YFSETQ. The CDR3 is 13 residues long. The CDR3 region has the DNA TGCGCCAGCAGCCCCAGGACAGGGAATGGCTACACCTTC. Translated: CASSPRTGNGYTF.

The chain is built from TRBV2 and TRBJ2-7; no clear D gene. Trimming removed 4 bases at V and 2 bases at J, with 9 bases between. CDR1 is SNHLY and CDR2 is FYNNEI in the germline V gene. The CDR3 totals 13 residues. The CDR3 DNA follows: TGTGCCAGCAGTGTCCAGGTGACCTACGAGCAGTACTTC. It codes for CASSVQVTYEQYF. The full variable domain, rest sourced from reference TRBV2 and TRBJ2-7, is EPEVTQTPSHQVTQMGQEVILRCVPISNHLYFYWYRQILGQKVEFLVSFYNNEISEKSEIFDDQFSVERPDGSNFTLKIRSTKLEDSAMYFCASSVQVTYEQYFGPGTRLTVT.

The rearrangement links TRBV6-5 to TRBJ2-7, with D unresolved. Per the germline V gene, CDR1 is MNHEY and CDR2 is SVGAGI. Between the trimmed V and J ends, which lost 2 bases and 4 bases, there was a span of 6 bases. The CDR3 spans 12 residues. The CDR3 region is CASSYHGYEQYF. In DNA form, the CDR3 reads TGTGCCAGCAGTTACCACGGTTACGAGCAGTACTTC.

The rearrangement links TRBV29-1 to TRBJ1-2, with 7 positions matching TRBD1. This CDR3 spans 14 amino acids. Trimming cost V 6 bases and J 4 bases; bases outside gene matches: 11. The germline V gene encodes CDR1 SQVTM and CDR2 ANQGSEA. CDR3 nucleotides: TGCAGCGTGACCCGGGACAGCCCGGTCTATGGCTACACCTTC. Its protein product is CSVTRDSPVYGYTF. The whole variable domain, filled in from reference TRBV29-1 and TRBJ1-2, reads SAVISQKPSRDICQRGTSLTIQCQVDSQVTMMFWYRQQPGQSLTLIATANQGSEATYESGFVIDKFPISRPNLTFSTLTVSNMSPEDSSIYLCSVTRDSPVYGYTFGSGTRLTVV.

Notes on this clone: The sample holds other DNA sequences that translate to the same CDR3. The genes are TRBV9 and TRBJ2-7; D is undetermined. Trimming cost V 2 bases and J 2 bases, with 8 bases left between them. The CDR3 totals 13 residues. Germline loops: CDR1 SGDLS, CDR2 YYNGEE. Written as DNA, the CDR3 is TGTGCCAGCAGCGTGGGCATAGCCTACGAGCAGTACTTC. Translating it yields CASSVGIAYEQYF.

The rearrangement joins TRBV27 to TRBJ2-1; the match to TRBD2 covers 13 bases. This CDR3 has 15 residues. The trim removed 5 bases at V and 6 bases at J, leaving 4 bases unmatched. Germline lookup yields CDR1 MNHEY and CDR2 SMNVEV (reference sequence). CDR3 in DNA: TGTGCCAGCAGTCCCGGGACTAGCGGGACCAATGAGCAGTTCTTC. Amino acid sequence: CASSPGTSGTNEQFF.

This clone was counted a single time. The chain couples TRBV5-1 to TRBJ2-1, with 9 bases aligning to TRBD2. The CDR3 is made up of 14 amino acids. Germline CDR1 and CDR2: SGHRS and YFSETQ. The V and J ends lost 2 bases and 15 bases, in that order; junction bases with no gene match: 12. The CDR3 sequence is CASSFTGTSNEAFF. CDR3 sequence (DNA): TGCGCCAGCAGCTTCACCGGGACTAGCAATGAGGCGTTCTTC.

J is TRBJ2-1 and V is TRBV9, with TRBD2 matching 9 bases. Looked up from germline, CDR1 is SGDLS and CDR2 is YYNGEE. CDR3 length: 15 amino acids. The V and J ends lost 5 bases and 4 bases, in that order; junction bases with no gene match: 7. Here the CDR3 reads CASSDSGGSYNEQFF. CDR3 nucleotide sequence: TGTGCCAGCAGTGATAGCGGGGGAAGTTACAATGAGCAGTTCTTC.

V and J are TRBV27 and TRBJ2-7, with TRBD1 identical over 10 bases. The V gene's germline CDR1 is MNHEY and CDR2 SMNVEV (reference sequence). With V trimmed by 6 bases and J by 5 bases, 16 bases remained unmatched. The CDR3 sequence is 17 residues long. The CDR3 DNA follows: TGTGCCAGCAGCAGACGACAGGGGGCGCGTAAGGATGACGAGCAGTACTTC. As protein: CASSRRQGARKDDEQYF.

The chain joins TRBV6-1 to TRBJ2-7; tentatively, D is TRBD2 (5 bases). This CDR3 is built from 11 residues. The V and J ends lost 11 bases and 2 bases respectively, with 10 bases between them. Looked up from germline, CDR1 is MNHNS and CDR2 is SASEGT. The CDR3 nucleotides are TGTGCCTCCCGGGGTGCCTACGAGCAGTACTTC. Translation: CASRGAYEQYF.

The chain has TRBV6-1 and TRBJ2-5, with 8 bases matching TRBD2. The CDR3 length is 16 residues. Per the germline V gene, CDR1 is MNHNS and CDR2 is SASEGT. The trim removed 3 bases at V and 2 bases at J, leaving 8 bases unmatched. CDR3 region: CASSEFLGGEQETQYF. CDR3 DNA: TGTGCCAGCAGTGAGTTCCTCGGGGGGGAACAAGAGACCCAGTACTTC.

For the CDR3, the DNA is TGTGCCAGCAGGCGGAACAGGGGCAATGAGCAGTTCTTC. Translation: CASRRNRGNEQFF. The V call is TRBV6-5, the J call TRBJ2-1; 7 bases are shared with TRBD1. From germline, CDR1 is MNHEY and CDR2 SVGAGI. The V segment lost 6 bases and the J segment 6 bases; nucleotides outside the gene matches: 5. The CDR3 has 13 residues.